This T cell receptor (beta chain) was recovered during a study of CD8+ T cells in alopecia areata. Extraction and reverse transcription of RNA yielded cDNA as the sequencing template. The table came from immunoSEQ multiplex PCR; TCRdb's copy has only in-frame clones and leaves some out. The sample has about 3,600 clones; roughly 70% are singletons. In its sample, this clone was seen a few times. Germline V gene lookup returns CDR1 SGHTA and CDR2 FQGNSA. The CDR3 consists of 15 residues. The ends lost 10 bases at V and 2 bases at J; junction bases unmatched: 11. What was sequenced was skin. The genes are TRBV7-2 and TRBJ1-5; 7 bases match TRBD1. This TCR was sampled from a human donor in good health. Here the CDR3 DNA reads TGTGCCACCGCGCGACAGGGAAACGGCAATCAGCCCCAGCATTTT. It specifies CATARQGNGNQPQHF.